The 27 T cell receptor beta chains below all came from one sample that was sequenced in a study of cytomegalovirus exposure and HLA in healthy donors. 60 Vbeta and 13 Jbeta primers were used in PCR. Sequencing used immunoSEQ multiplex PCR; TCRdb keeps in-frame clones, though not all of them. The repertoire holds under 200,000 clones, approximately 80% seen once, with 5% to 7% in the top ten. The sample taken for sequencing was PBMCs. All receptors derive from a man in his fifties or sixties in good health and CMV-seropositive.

The CDR3 DNA reads TGTGCTAGTGGTTATTTGGAAACAGGGGGGGAGACCCAGTACTTC. It encodes CASGYLETGGETQYF. The chain recombines TRBV12-5 with TRBJ2-5; 8 bases are a match to TRBD1. Germline V CDR1 and CDR2: LGHNT, FRNRAP. Unmatched junction bases numbered 9, after V lost 4 bases and J lost 5 bases. This CDR3 has 15 residues. The whole variable domain, filled in from reference TRBV12-5 and TRBJ2-5, reads DARVTQTPRHKVTEMGQEVTMRCQPILGHNTVFWYRQTMMQGLELLAYFRNRAPLDDSGMPKDRFSAEMPDATLATLKIQPSEPRDSAVYFCASGYLETGGETQYFGPGTRLLVL.

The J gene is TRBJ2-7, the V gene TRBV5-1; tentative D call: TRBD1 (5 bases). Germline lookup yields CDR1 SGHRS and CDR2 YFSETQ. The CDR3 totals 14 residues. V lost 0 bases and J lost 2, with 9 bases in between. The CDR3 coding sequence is TGCGCCAGCAGCTTGGAGGGCAGGGCCTACGAGCAGTACTTC. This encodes CASSLEGRAYEQYF.

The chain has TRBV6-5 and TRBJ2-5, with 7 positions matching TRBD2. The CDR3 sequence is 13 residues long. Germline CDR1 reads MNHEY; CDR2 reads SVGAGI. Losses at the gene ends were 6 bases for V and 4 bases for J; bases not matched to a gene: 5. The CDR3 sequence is CASRRGSLETQYF. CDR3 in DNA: TGTGCCAGCAGGCGGGGGTCTTTAGAGACCCAGTACTTC.

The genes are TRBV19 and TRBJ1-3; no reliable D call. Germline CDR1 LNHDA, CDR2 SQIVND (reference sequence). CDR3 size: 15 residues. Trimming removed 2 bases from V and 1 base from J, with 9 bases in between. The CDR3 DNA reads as TGTGCCAGTAGTATACGAAACCGGTCTGGAAACACCATATATTTT. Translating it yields CASSIRNRSGNTIYF.

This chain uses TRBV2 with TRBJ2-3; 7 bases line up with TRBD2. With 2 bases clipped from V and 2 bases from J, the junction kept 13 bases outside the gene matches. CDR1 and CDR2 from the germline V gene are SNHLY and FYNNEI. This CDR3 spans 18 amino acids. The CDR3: CASSEPPGTTGATDTQYF. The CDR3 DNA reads TGTGCCAGCAGTGAACCTCCCGGGACTACCGGAGCCACAGATACGCAGTATTTT.

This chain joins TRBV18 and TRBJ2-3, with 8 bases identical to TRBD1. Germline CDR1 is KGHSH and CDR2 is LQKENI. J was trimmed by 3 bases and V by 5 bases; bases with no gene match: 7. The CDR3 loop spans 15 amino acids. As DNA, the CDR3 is TGTGCCAGCTCAACGACAGGGGCATGGACAGATACGCAGTATTTT. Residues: CASSTTGAWTDTQYF.

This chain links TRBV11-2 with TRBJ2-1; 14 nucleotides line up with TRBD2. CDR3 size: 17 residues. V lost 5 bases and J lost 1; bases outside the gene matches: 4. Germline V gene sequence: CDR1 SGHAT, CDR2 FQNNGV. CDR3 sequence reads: CASSQGLAGVSYNEQFF. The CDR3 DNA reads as TGTGCCAGCAGCCAGGGACTAGCGGGAGTTTCCTACAATGAGCAGTTCTTC.

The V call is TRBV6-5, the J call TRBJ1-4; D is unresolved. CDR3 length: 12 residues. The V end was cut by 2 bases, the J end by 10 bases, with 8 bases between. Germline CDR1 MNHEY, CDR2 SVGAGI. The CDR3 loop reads CASSYGAGKLFF. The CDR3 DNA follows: TGTGCCAGCAGTTACGGTGCGGGAAAACTGTTTTTT.

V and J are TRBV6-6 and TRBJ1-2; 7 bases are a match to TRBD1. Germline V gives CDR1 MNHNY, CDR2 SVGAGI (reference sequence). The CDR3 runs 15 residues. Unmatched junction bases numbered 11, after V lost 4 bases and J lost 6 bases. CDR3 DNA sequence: TGTGCCAGCAGTTTAACCCCCGCAGGGGGAGATGGCTACACCTTC. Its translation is CASSLTPAGGDGYTF.

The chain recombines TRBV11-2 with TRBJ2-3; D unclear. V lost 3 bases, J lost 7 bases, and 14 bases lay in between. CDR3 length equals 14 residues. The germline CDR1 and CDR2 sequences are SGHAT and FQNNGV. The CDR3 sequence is CASSFAPNTHTQYF. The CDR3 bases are TGTGCCAGCAGCTTCGCCCCCAACACGCATACGCAGTATTTT. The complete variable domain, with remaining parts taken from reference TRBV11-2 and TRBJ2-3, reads EAGVAQSPRYKIIEKRQSVAFWCNPISGHATLYWYQQILGQGPKLLIQFQNNGVVDDSQLPKDRFSAERLKGVDSTLKIQPAKLEDSAVYLCASSFAPNTHTQYFGPGTRLTVL.

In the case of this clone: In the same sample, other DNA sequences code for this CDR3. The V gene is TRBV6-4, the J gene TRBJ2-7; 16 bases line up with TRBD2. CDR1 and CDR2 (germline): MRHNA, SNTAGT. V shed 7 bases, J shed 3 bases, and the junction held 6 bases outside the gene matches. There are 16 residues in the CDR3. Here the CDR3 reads CASTPGLAGGGYEQYF. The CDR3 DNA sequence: TGTGCCAGCACCCCGGGACTAGCGGGGGGGGGCTACGAGCAGTACTTC.

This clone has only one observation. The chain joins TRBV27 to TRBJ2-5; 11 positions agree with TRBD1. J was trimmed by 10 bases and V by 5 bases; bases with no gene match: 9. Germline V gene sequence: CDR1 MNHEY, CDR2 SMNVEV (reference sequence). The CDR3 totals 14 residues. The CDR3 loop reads CASSPSGTGGIQYF. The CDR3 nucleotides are TGTGCCAGCAGTCCATCCGGGACAGGGGGAATCCAGTACTTC.

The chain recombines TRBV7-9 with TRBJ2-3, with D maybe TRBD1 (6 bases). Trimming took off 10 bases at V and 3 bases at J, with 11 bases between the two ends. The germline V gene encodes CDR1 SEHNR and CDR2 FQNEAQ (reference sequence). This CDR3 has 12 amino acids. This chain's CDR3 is CATQGRTDTQYF. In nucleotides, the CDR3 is TGTGCCACACAGGGAAGGACAGATACGCAGTATTTT.

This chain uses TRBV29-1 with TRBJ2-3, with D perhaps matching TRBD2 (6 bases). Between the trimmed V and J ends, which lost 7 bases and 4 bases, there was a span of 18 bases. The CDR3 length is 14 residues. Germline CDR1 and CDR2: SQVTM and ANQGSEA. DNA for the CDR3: TGCAGCGGCACAAAGACCTCGGGGGCAGATACGCAGTATTTT. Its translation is CSGTKTSGADTQYF.

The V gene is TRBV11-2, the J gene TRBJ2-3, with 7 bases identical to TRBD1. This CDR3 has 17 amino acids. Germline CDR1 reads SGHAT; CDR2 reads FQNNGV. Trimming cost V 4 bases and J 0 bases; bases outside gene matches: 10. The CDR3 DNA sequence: TGTGCCAGCAGCTCTCCCCCGGGACAGCTAAGCACAGATACGCAGTATTTT. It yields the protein CASSSPPGQLSTDTQYF.

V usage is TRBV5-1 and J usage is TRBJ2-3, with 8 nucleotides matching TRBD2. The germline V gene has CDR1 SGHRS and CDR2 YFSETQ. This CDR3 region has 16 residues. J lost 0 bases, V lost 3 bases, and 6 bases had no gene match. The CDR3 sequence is CASSWPREASTDTQYF. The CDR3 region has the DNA TGCGCCAGCAGCTGGCCGCGGGAGGCGAGCACAGATACGCAGTATTTT.

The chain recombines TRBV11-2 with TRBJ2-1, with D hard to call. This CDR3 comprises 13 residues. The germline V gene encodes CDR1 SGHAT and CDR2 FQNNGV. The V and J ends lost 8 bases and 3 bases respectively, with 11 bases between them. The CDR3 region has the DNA TGTGCCAGCTCTTCTCTTAGCTACAATGAGCAGTTCTTC. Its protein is CASSSLSYNEQFF. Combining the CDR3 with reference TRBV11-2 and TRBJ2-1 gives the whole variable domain EAGVAQSPRYKIIEKRQSVAFWCNPISGHATLYWYQQILGQGPKLLIQFQNNGVVDDSQLPKDRFSAERLKGVDSTLKIQPAKLEDSAVYLCASSSLSYNEQFFGPGTRLTVL.

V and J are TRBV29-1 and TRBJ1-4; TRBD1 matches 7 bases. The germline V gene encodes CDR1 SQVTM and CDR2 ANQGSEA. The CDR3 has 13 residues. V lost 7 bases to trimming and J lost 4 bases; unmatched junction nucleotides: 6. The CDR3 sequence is CSGSRGNNEKLFF. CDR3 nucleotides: TGCAGCGGAAGCAGGGGGAATAATGAAAAACTGTTTTTT.

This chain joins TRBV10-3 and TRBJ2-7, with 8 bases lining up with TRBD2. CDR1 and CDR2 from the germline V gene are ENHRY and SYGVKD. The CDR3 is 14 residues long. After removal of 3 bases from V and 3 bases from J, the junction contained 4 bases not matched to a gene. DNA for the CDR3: TGTGCCATCAGTGACCGGGGGGGACTCTACGAGCAGTACGTC. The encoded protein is CAISDRGGLYEQYV.

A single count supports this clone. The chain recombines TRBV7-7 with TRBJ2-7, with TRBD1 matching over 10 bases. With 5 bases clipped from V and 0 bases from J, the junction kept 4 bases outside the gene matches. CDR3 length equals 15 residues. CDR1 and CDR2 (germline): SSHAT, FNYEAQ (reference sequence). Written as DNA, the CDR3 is TGTGCCAGCAGCGTGGGACAGGGGAGCTCCTACGAGCAGTACTTC. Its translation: CASSVGQGSSYEQYF. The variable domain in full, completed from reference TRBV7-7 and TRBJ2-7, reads GAGVSQSPRYKVTKRGQDVTLRCDPISSHATLYWYQQALGQGPEFLTYFNYEAQPDKSGLPSDRFSAERPEGSISTLTIQRTEQRDSAMYRCASSVGQGSSYEQYFGPGTRLTVT.

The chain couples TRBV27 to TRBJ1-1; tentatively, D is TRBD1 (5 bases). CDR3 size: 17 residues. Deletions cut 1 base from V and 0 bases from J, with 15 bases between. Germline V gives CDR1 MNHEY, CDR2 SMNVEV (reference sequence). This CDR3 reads CASSLFPSRGVNTEAFF. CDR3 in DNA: TGTGCCAGCAGTTTATTCCCTTCCCGGGGGGTGAACACTGAAGCTTTCTTT.

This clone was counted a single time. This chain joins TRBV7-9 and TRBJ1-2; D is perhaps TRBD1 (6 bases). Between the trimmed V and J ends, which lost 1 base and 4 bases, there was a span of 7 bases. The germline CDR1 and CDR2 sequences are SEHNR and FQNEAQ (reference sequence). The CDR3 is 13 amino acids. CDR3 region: CASSLGGGYGYTF. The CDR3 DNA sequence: TGTGCCAGCAGCTTAGGAGGGGGCTATGGCTACACCTTC.

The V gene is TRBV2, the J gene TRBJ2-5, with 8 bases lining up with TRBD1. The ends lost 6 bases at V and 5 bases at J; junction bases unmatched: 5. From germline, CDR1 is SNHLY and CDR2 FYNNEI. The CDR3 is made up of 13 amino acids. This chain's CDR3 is CASRMGQVETQYF. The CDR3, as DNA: TGTGCCAGCAGAATGGGACAGGTGGAGACCCAGTACTTC.

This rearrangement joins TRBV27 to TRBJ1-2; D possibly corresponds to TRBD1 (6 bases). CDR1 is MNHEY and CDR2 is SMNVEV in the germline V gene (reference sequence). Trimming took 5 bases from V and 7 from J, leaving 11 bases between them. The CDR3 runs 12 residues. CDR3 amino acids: CASSQGSGGYTF. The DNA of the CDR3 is TGTGCCAGCAGTCAGGGGTCGGGTGGCTACACCTTC.

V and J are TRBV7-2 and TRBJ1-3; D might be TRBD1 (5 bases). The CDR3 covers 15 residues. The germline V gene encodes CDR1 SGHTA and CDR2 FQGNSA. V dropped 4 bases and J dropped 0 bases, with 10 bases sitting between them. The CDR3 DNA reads TGTGCCAGCAGCTCCGACAGTGCCTCTGGAAACACCATATATTTT. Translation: CASSSDSASGNTIYF.

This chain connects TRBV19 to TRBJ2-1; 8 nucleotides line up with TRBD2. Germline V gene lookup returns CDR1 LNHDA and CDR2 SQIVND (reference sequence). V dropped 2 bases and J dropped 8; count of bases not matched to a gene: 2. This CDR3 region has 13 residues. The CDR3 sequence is CASSISGGDEQFF. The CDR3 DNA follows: TGTGCCAGTAGTATATCCGGGGGGGATGAGCAGTTCTTC.

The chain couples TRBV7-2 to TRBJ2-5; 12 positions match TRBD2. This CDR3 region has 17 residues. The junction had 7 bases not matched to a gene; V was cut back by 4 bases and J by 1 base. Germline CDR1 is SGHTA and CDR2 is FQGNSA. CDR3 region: CASSSGLAGRRQETQYF. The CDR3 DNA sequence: TGTGCCAGCAGCTCCGGACTAGCGGGAAGGCGCCAAGAGACCCAGTACTTC.